This passage covers 18 T cell receptor beta chains from one sample sequenced in a study of T-cell reconstitution after alpha-beta-depleted transplantation in children. Library preparation (for TCRbeta) was performed with unique molecular identifiers. TCRdb reanalysed the PCR reads using MiXCR and keeps one entry per CDR3 protein. The sample holds around 130,000 distinct CDR3 sequences, about 9.6% seen once. Sample: PBMCs, mostly from graft donor cells, taken 180 days after TCRalphabeta/CD19-depleted stem cell transplant. Receptors originate from a girl less than two years old who had a stem cell transplant for combined immunodeficiency, so the T cells may come from the graft donor.

The sample holds a few counts of this clonotype. The rearrangement joins TRBV10-3 to TRBJ2-7; 10 bases match TRBD1. The germline gives CDR1 ENHRY, CDR2 SYGVKD. Trimming cost V 6 bases and J 3 bases; bases outside gene matches: 5. This CDR3 contains 14 residues. The DNA of the CDR3 is TGTGCCATCAGCTCGGACAGGGGGAACTACGAGCAGTACTTC. Amino acid sequence: CAISSDRGNYEQYF.

The rearrangement uses TRBV20-1 and TRBJ2-1, with D perhaps TRBD1 or TRBD2 (5 bases each). Trimming cost V 5 bases and J 7 bases, with 12 bases left between them. Germline CDR1 and CDR2: DFQATT and SNEGSKA (reference sequence). This CDR3 region has 12 residues. The CDR3 DNA reads as TGCAGTGCTGTTCCTTGGGGGAATGAGCAGTTCTTC. This sequence encodes CSAVPWGNEQFF.

The chain joins TRBV29-1 to TRBJ1-1, with D hard to call. CDR1 is SQVTM and CDR2 is ANQGSEA in the germline V gene. The germline V and J ends were trimmed by 7 bases and 0 bases, with 9 bases remaining between them. The CDR3 is 12 amino acids. CDR3 amino acids: CSGEVLNTEAFF. CDR3 nucleotides: TGCAGCGGTGAGGTGTTGAACACTGAAGCTTTCTTT.

This clonotype has a handful of counts. The V and J genes are TRBV20-1 and TRBJ1-5; TRBD1 might be the D (5 bases). The V end was cut by 3 bases, the J end by 0 bases, with 9 bases between. This CDR3 has 14 amino acids. Looked up from germline, CDR1 is DFQATT and CDR2 is SNEGSKA (reference sequence). The CDR3 coding sequence is TGCAGTGCTAGTGGGGCTTATAGCAATCAGCCCCAGCATTTT. Protein product: CSASGAYSNQPQHF.

This clonotype was counted many times. J is TRBJ2-3 and V is TRBV4-3; D is ambiguous. The germline CDR1 and CDR2 sequences are LGHNA and YSLEER. The CDR3 sequence is 13 residues long. Trimming pared 0 bases from V and 4 bases from J, leaving 5 bases between. DNA of the CDR3: TGCGCCAGCAGCCAAGATGGGTCAGATACGCAGTATTTT. As protein: CASSQDGSDTQYF.

In this sample, this clonotype turned up a few times. CDR3 DNA: TGCGCCAGCAGCTCGACCGGGACAGCGAACACCGGGGAGCTGTTTTTT. This sequence encodes CASSSTGTANTGELFF. This chain uses TRBV5-1 with TRBJ2-2, with 7 bases fitting TRBD1. The junction had 5 bases not matched to a gene; V was cut back by 3 bases and J by 0 bases. The CDR3 is made up of 16 amino acids. Germline V lookup: CDR1 SGHRS, CDR2 YFSETQ. Drawing the rest from reference TRBV5-1 and TRBJ2-2, the complete variable domain is KAGVTQTPRYLIKTRGQQVTLSCSPISGHRSVSWYQQTPGQGLQFLFEYFSETQRNKGNFPGRFSGRQFSNSRSEMNVSTLELGDSALYLCASSSTGTANTGELFFGEGSRLTVL.

This rearrangement joins TRBV6-6 to TRBJ1-3, with unresolved D. The V end was cut by 6 bases, the J end by 3 bases, with 6 bases between. The CDR3 totals 12 residues. Germline CDR1 and CDR2: MNHNY and SVGAGI (reference sequence). The DNA of the CDR3 is TGTGCCAGCAGCTCTCATGGAAACACCATATATTTT. Translated, it gives CASSSHGNTIYF.

The chain links TRBV3-1 to TRBJ2-2; D gene unclear. Germline CDR1 LGHDT, CDR2 YNNKEL (reference sequence). CDR3 length: 15 amino acids. Trimming stripped 5 bases from V and 6 bases from J, with 16 bases between. The chain's CDR3 is CASSNRPSGAGELFF. CDR3 in DNA: TGTGCCAGCAGCAATAGGCCTAGTGGTGCCGGGGAGCTGTTTTTT.

This clonotype showed up just a few times. This chain joins TRBV20-1 and TRBJ1-2; a possible D gene is TRBD1 (5 bases). CDR3 length: 11 residues. Per germline, CDR1 DFQATT and CDR2 SNEGSKA (reference sequence). V was pared by 7 bases and J by 8 bases, with 14 bases between. The DNA of the CDR3 is TGCAGTGTTCCGGGGGTTGGGGGCTACACCTTC. It codes for CSVPGVGGYTF.

This clonotype was seen more than once but under ten times. This chain uses TRBV7-9 with TRBJ2-5; either TRBD1 or TRBD2 may fit D (6 bases each). There are 15 residues in the CDR3. The V and J ends lost 2 bases and 7 bases respectively, with 17 bases between them. Per the germline V gene, CDR1 is SEHNR and CDR2 is FQNEAQ (reference sequence). The CDR3 spells CASSLLGGLGATQYF. The CDR3 DNA follows: TGTGCCAGCAGCTTATTGGGAGGCTTGGGGGCGACCCAGTACTTC.

This clonotype was seen a few times. The chain uses TRBV10-2 and TRBJ2-7; a weak D match, TRBD1 (5 bases). Trimming cost V 5 bases and J 2 bases, with 13 bases left between them. The CDR3 covers 14 residues. Germline loops: CDR1 WSHSY, CDR2 SAAADI. DNA for the CDR3: TGCGCCAGCAGTTACAGGTTAACCACCTACGAGCAGTACTTC. Translation gives CASSYRLTTYEQYF.

This clonotype was seen more than once but under ten times. J is TRBJ1-2 and V is TRBV5-1; D unresolved. The CDR3 is 14 residues long. V lost 2 bases and J 4 bases, leaving 12 bases between the germline ends. CDR1 SGHRS and CDR2 YFSETQ come from the germline V gene. CDR3 loop: CASSFGDLGYGYTF. Written as DNA, the CDR3 is TGCGCCAGCAGCTTCGGAGATCTAGGCTATGGCTACACCTTC.

The chain has TRBV7-6 and TRBJ2-1; 9 nucleotides match TRBD1. There are 14 residues in the CDR3. V lost 3 bases, J lost 10 bases, and 7 bases stayed unmatched. Germline values: CDR1 SGHVS, CDR2 FNYEAQ. The CDR3 region is CASSFQQGAGEQFF. CDR3 DNA: TGTGCCAGCAGCTTTCAACAGGGGGCAGGGGAGCAGTTCTTC.

This chain connects TRBV20-1 to TRBJ2-3, with TRBD2 identical over 10 bases. The germline V gene encodes CDR1 DFQATT and CDR2 SNEGSKA (reference sequence). The CDR3 runs 13 residues. CDR3 sequence: CRASGGAANTQYF. The DNA for the CDR3 is TGCAGGGCGAGCGGGGGGGCAGCAAATACGCAGTATTTT.

This clonotype appeared a few times. The chain has TRBV5-6 and TRBJ2-2, with D uncertain. CDR1 SGHDT and CDR2 YYEEEE come from the germline V gene. Between the trimmed V and J ends, which lost 6 bases and 6 bases, there was a span of 9 bases. The CDR3 is 12 residues long. DNA for the CDR3: TGTGCCAGCACCCGTGAGGCCGGGGAGCTGTTTTTT. It codes for CASTREAGELFF.

This clonotype was seen more than once but under ten times. The chain recombines TRBV12-3 or TRBV12-4 with TRBJ2-5; 14 bases match TRBD2. This CDR3 has 15 residues. The junction had 8 bases not matched to a gene; V was cut back by 9 bases and J by 5 bases. Written as DNA, the CDR3 is TGTGCCAGTTCGACTAGCGGGGGGGCCCGGGAGACCCAGTACTTC. Its protein is CASSTSGGARETQYF.

V and J are TRBV10-3 and TRBJ2-5; no clear D gene. Trimming shortened V by 0 bases and J by 4 bases, and 15 bases separated the two germline ends. CDR1 and CDR2 (germline): ENHRY, SYGVKD. This CDR3 contains 16 residues. CDR3 nucleotide sequence: TGTGCCATCAGTGAGTCTCGGTCCCGAGGTGGAGAGACCCAGTACTTC. Protein sequence: CAISESRSRGGETQYF.

The chain is built from TRBV10-3 and TRBJ1-2; D remains ambiguous. CDR1 ENHRY and CDR2 SYGVKD come from the germline V gene. CDR3 length: 14 residues. V lost 0 bases, J lost 1 base, and 6 bases lay in between. The DNA for the CDR3 is TGTGCCATCAGTGAGTCTGGAGTTAACTATGGCTACACCTTC. This codes for CAISESGVNYGYTF.